The clone carrying this T cell receptor (beta chain) was detected ten times or more. This entry is derived from a study of T cells in Graves' hyperthyroidism and ophthalmopathy. The CDR3 contains 17 residues. V trimming: 5 bases; J trimming: 7 bases; junction bases outside the gene matches: 10. Germline-derived CDR1 and CDR2 are SGHAT and FQDESV (reference sequence). Authors of the study amplified TCR beta CDR3 regions from RNA transcripts. HTBI primers were used for first-round RT-PCR of the TCR CDR3. TCRdb passed the multiplex PCR reads through MiXCR, listing each CDR3 protein once. The data contain 700,000 or so distinct CDR3 sequences, roughly 15% of them singletons. Uncontrolled infections, other autoimmune diseases, pregnancy or lactation led to exclusion of patients.

The genes are TRBV11-1 and TRBJ2-1, with 14 nucleotides matching TRBD2. The clonotype originates from a woman aged 45-65 years with Graves' ophthalmopathy. The material sequenced was blood. CDR3 loop: CASSPPTGTSGSNEQFF. DNA for the CDR3: TGTGCCAGCAGCCCCCCAACCGGGACTAGCGGGAGTAATGAGCAGTTCTTC.